These 27 T cell receptor beta chains were all obtained from the same sample, sequenced in a study of Graves' ophthalmopathy and Graves' hyperthyroidism. Transcripts of RNA were the source for amplifying TCR beta CDR3 regions. First-round RT-PCR with HTBI primers preceded a second-round multiplex PCR. MiXCR was run by TCRdb on the multiplex PCR reads, yielding one entry per CDR3 protein. There are about 1.1 million distinct CDR3 sequences in the sample; about two fifths occur only once, and roughly 11% lies in the top ten. The specimen sequenced was peripheral blood or thyroid tissue (not recorded which). The receptors stem from an adult man with Graves' hyperthyroidism.

This clonotype was seen repeatedly, ten times or more. The V call is TRBV20-1, the J call TRBJ2-2; D is unresolved. The CDR3 spans 13 residues. Germline lookup yields CDR1 DFQATT and CDR2 SNEGSKA (reference sequence). Trimming cost V 4 bases and J 1 base, with 7 bases left between them. The CDR3 here is CSAIDGNTGELFF. The CDR3 DNA reads TGCAGTGCTATTGACGGGAACACCGGGGAGCTGTTTTTT.

This clonotype was recorded a few times. This chain joins TRBV7-3 and TRBJ2-7; the D call may be TRBD1 or TRBD2 (5 bases each). Between the trimmed V and J ends, which lost 6 bases and 2 bases, there was a span of 11 bases. Germline V lookup: CDR1 SGHTA, CDR2 FQGTGA. This CDR3 contains 13 residues. This chain's CDR3 is CASRPGGTYEQYF. The CDR3 nucleotides read TGTGCCAGCAGACCTGGGGGTACCTACGAGCAGTACTTC.

This chain uses TRBV28 with TRBJ2-5; maybe TRBD2 (6 bases). Trimming left V 4 bases short and J 7 bases short, with 19 bases between. This CDR3 spans 15 amino acids. Looked up from germline, CDR1 is MDHEN and CDR2 is SYDVKM. CDR3 bases: TGTGCCAGCAGTTCTTTAGGGACTGGATCTGGGACCCAGTACTTC. It encodes CASSSLGTGSGTQYF.

This clonotype was picked up many times. This rearrangement joins TRBV6-6 to TRBJ2-5; D is undetermined. Germline V CDR1 and CDR2: MNHNY, SVGAGI (reference sequence). V was shortened by 3 bases and J by 1 base, with 12 bases between the two germline ends. The CDR3 is 15 amino acids. The CDR3, as DNA: TGTGCCAGCAGTTATCGGGCCGGTTCCCAAGAGACCCAGTACTTC. It translates to CASSYRAGSQETQYF.

This sequence joins TRBV7-6 and TRBJ2-2, with TRBD1 matching 9 bases. V was pared by 1 base and J by 2 bases, with 5 bases of the junction left unmatched. Germline V gene sequence: CDR1 SGHVS, CDR2 FNYEAQ. The CDR3 is made up of 17 amino acids. The CDR3 sequence: CASSLGTGASNTGELFF. DNA of the CDR3: TGTGCCAGCAGCTTAGGGACAGGGGCAAGTAACACCGGGGAGCTGTTTTTT.

This clonotype was picked up many times. The chain couples TRBV2 to TRBJ2-7; perhaps D is TRBD1 or TRBD2 (5 bases each). CDR3 size: 14 residues. Deletions cut 5 bases from V and 5 bases from J, with 16 bases between. Germline CDR1 and CDR2: SNHLY and FYNNEI. The CDR3 DNA reads as TGTGCCAGCAGTAGAACGGGGCGCCTCCACGAGCAGTACTTC. It specifies CASSRTGRLHEQYF.

This clonotype was observed a handful of times. The chain joins TRBV7-2 to TRBJ2-7, with D unclear. V lost 5 bases and J 0 bases, leaving 17 bases between the germline ends. From germline, CDR1 is SGHTA and CDR2 FQGNSA. This CDR3 has 16 residues. Written as DNA, the CDR3 is TGTGCCAGCAGCCAAGATGGGTCTCCCAGCTCCTACGAGCAGTACTTC. It specifies CASSQDGSPSSYEQYF.

The chain couples TRBV5-6 to TRBJ2-5; D may be TRBD1 or TRBD2 (5 bases each). The CDR3 covers 13 residues. Trimming took off 6 bases at V and 2 bases at J, with 11 bases between the two ends. CDR1 is SGHDT and CDR2 is YYEEEE in the germline V gene. The CDR3 DNA reads TGTGCCAGCAACTCGGGACCTCAAGAGACCCAGTACTTC. Translating gives CASNSGPQETQYF.

CDR3 DNA sequence: TGCGCCAGCAGCTTGGGGTCTCAACAAGAGACCCAGTACTTC. It specifies CASSLGSQQETQYF. V gene TRBV5-1 combines with J gene TRBJ2-5; D not resolved. The CDR3 is 14 amino acids. Germline assignment: CDR1 SGHRS and CDR2 YFSETQ. The germline V and J ends were trimmed by 0 bases and 2 bases, with 8 bases remaining between them.

This clonotype was picked up many times. J is TRBJ2-5 and V is TRBV10-3; D is unresolved. V was clipped by 1 base and J by 5 bases, with 11 bases between them. The CDR3 consists of 14 residues. CDR1 and CDR2 from the germline V gene are ENHRY and SYGVKD. The CDR3 nucleotides read TGTGCCATCAGTGAGTTGGGTGTCCTGGAGACCCAGTACTTC. Protein: CAISELGVLETQYF.

This clonotype was observed many times. The chain is built from TRBV7-9 and TRBJ1-2; 7 bases match TRBD1. Trimming took 4 bases from V and 5 from J; bases not matched to a gene: 4. CDR3 length: 13 residues. CDR1 is SEHNR and CDR2 is FQNEAQ in the germline V gene (reference sequence). CDR3 in amino acids: CASSSQGVYGYTF. The CDR3 nucleotides are TGTGCCAGCAGCTCCCAGGGGGTTTATGGCTACACCTTC.

This clonotype was counted ten times or more. The chain has TRBV15 and TRBJ2-7; the D gene could be TRBD1 or TRBD2 (5 bases each). The length of the CDR3 is 16 residues. The V gene lost 0 bases and the J gene lost 3 bases, with 15 bases spanning the gap. The V gene's germline CDR1 is LNHNV and CDR2 YYDKDF (reference sequence). Here the CDR3 reads CATSREGPGSLYEQYF. The CDR3 DNA reads TGTGCCACCAGCAGAGAGGGGCCAGGGAGTCTCTACGAGCAGTACTTC.

This clonotype was found a few times. The chain links TRBV10-3 to TRBJ1-6; no clear D gene. Germline CDR1 and CDR2: ENHRY and SYGVKD. The CDR3 extends over 13 amino acids. Trimming shortened V by 10 bases and J by 6 bases, and 13 bases separated the two germline ends. The CDR3 DNA reads TGTGCCAGCAGGAGACTGGGTAATTCACCCCTCCACTTT. Translated, it gives CASRRLGNSPLHF.

This clonotype was seen a handful of times. This chain links TRBV19 with TRBJ2-2; D is ambiguous. Per germline, CDR1 LNHDA and CDR2 SQIVND (reference sequence). The CDR3 spans 15 residues. The V end lost 2 bases, the J end lost 3 bases, and 10 bases lay between the germline ends. Here the CDR3 reads CASSIIRADTGELFF. CDR3 nucleotides: TGTGCCAGTAGTATAATCCGGGCCGACACCGGGGAGCTGTTTTTT.

Note on this clonotype: A much larger clone differs by one base, so this may be a read error. V gene TRBV19 combines with J gene TRBJ2-5; tentative D call: TRBD2 (6 bases). Per germline, CDR1 LNHDA and CDR2 SQIVND (reference sequence). The CDR3 is 16 residues long. CDR3 protein: CASTPSAGRYQGTQYF. Written as DNA, the CDR3 is TGTGCCAGTACTCCCTCGGCGGGGAGGTACCAAGGGACCCAGTACTTC.

The gene calls are TRBV7-2 and TRBJ1-4; D might be TRBD1 (6 bases). The ends were cut back, 2 bases at V and 8 bases at J, with 24 bases in the middle. The V gene's germline CDR1 is SGHTA and CDR2 FQGNSA. The CDR3 sequence is 18 residues long. DNA of the CDR3: TGTGCCAGCAGCTTAAGGCAGCAGGGGCGCGGGGTTGAGGAAAAACTGTTTTTT. Translated: CASSLRQQGRGVEEKLFF.

This chain uses TRBV29-1 with TRBJ2-6; D perhaps matches TRBD2 (5 bases). This CDR3 contains 17 residues. Germline V gene lookup returns CDR1 SQVTM and CDR2 ANQGSEA. The V end was cut by 0 bases, the J end by 1 base, with 13 bases between. CDR3 amino acids: CSVEDRGAVSGANVLTF. The CDR3 DNA is TGCAGCGTTGAAGATCGGGGAGCGGTTTCTGGGGCCAACGTCCTGACTTTC.

V usage is TRBV10-3 and J usage is TRBJ1-1, with unresolved D. The CDR3 covers 13 residues. V gave up 8 bases and J gave up 3 bases, with 13 bases separating them. Germline CDR1 ENHRY, CDR2 SYGVKD. CDR3 residues: CAISGSHHTEAFF. CDR3 in DNA: TGTGCCATCTCGGGCAGCCACCACACTGAAGCTTTCTTT.

This clonotype was observed many times. J is TRBJ2-7 and V is TRBV20-1, with 11 bases lining up with TRBD1. The CDR3 loop spans 13 amino acids. The V gene's germline CDR1 is DFQATT and CDR2 SNEGSKA (reference sequence). This CDR3 reads CRVPGQGAYEQYF. The CDR3 nucleotides read TGCAGAGTCCCGGGACAGGGGGCCTACGAGCAGTACTTC.

This clonotype came up many times. V is TRBV7-9 and J is TRBJ1-4, with a possible D match to TRBD1 (6 bases). V shed 5 bases and J shed 6 bases, with 16 bases lying between them. Germline loops: CDR1 SEHNR, CDR2 FQNEAQ (reference sequence). The CDR3 loop spans 15 amino acids. The CDR3 DNA sequence: TGTGCCAGCAGCACCACAGGGCGGCTTGATGAAAAACTGTTTTTT. It encodes CASSTTGRLDEKLFF. Full variable domain (rest looked up from reference TRBV7-9 and TRBJ1-4): DTGVSQNPRHKITKRGQNVTFRCDPISEHNRLYWYRQTLGQGPEFLTYFQNEAQLEKSRLLSDRFSAERPKGSFSTLEIQRTEQGDSAMYLCASSTTGRLDEKLFFGSGTQLSVL.

This CDR3 is CASSFPLVGNQNTIYF. The CDR3 DNA reads TGTGCCAGCAGTTTCCCACTGGTCGGCAACCAGAACACCATATATTTT. The rearrangement links TRBV7-9 to TRBJ1-3; D unclear. The V end was cut by 6 bases, the J end by 7 bases, with 22 bases between. Germline CDR1 and CDR2: SEHNR and FQNEAQ (reference sequence). The CDR3 covers 16 residues.

This clonotype was seen ten or more times. The chain joins TRBV5-1 to TRBJ1-1; unclear D gene. The CDR3 is made up of 14 amino acids. The V gene lost 2 bases and the J gene lost 1 base, with 9 bases spanning the gap. Looked up from germline, CDR1 is SGHRS and CDR2 is YFSETQ. The CDR3 DNA is TGCGCCAGCAGCTTTGGGGAGGCGAACACTGAAGCTTTCTTT. Its protein is CASSFGEANTEAFF.

This clonotype was recorded at least ten times. V usage is TRBV6-5 and J usage is TRBJ2-7, with TRBD1 identical over 9 bases. CDR1 and CDR2 (germline): MNHEY, SVGAGI. The CDR3 length is 13 residues. After removal of 6 bases from V and 2 bases from J, the junction contained 2 bases not matched to a gene. In DNA, the CDR3 is TGTGCCAGCAGAGGGACAGGGCCCTACGAGCAGTACTTC. Residues: CASRGTGPYEQYF.

This chain links TRBV7-3 with TRBJ2-2; tentative D call: TRBD2 (5 bases). Germline assignment: CDR1 SGHTA and CDR2 FQGTGA. The ends were cut back, 4 bases at V and 6 bases at J, with 21 bases in the middle. CDR3 length: 17 amino acids. The CDR3: CASSSASGSTGSGELFF. The CDR3 DNA follows: TGTGCCAGCAGCTCCGCATCGGGGTCCACTGGTTCCGGGGAGCTGTTTTTT. The full variable domain, its missing parts supplied by reference TRBV7-3 and TRBJ2-2, is GAGVSQTPSNKVTEKGKYVELRCDPISGHTALYWYRQSLGQGPEFLIYFQGTGAADDSGLPNDRFFAVRPEGSVSTLKIQRTERGDSAVYLCASSSASGSTGSGELFFGEGSRLTVL.

The V and J genes are TRBV20-1 and TRBJ2-5; no clear D gene. The CDR3 runs 14 residues. CDR1 and CDR2 (germline): DFQATT, SNEGSKA (reference sequence). Trimming removed 3 bases at V and 0 bases at J, with 11 bases between. In DNA, the CDR3 is TGCAGTGCTAGTAGTGGGTCGTACCAAGAGACCCAGTACTTC. It encodes CSASSGSYQETQYF.

This clonotype was recorded at least ten times. J is TRBJ1-3 and V is TRBV7-2, with a weak D call TRBD1 (5 bases). The germline V gene has CDR1 SGHTA and CDR2 FQGNSA. CDR3 length: 15 amino acids. The V gene lost 2 bases and the J gene lost 9 bases, with 17 bases spanning the gap. Written as DNA, the CDR3 is TGTGCCAGCAGCTTATCCTCACAGGACCCTGGCACCATATATTTT. Its translation is CASSLSSQDPGTIYF.

V usage is TRBV2 and J usage is TRBJ1-6; D not resolved. The CDR3 has 15 amino acids. Germline CDR1 is SNHLY and CDR2 is FYNNEI. Trimming took off 2 bases at V and 3 bases at J, with 8 bases between the two ends. The CDR3 DNA reads as TGTGCCAGCAGTGAACTCGGGGACTATAATTCACCCCTCCACTTT. Translated, it gives CASSELGDYNSPLHF.